This is a list of T cell receptor beta chains from one sample in a study of blood T cell repertoires in COVID-19. Assay: immunoSEQ multiplex PCR; the TCRdb copy retains only in-frame clones and omits some. The profile shows 490,000 or so clones, 75% to 90% of them singletons. The sample taken for sequencing was PBMCs or T cells enriched from blood (not recorded which). All receptors come from a woman in her sixties or seventies who had recovered from COVID-19. The CDR3 runs from the conserved cysteine through the conserved F or W. The D gene is left open where the match is weak. The listing skips clone size in some rows; elsewhere it reads once, few, many or a size class.

CASSLDRPLPSGINTGELFF TGTGCCAGCAGCTTGGACAGACCGCTCCCCTCGGGGATCAACACCGGGGAGCTGTTTTTT TRBJ2-2 - TRBV5-4 few
CASSLKGRGADTQYF TGCGCCAGCAGCTTGAAGGGGAGGGGTGCAGATACGCAGTATTTT TRBJ2-3 TRBD2 TRBV5-1 -
CASSLLYDTEAFF TGTGCCAGTAGTCTCCTATACGACACTGAAGCTTTCTTT TRBJ1-1 - TRBV19 -
CASSGTSGRQETQYF TGTGCCAGCAGCGGGACTAGCGGACGGCAAGAGACCCAGTACTTC TRBJ2-5 TRBD2 TRBV7-7 -
CTSSQEGLRTDTQYF TGCACCAGCAGCCAAGAAGGCCTGAGGACAGATACGCAGTATTTT TRBJ2-3 - TRBV1 -
CASSQGGFGAETQYF TGTGCCAGCAGCCAAGGAGGGTTCGGAGCAGAGACCCAGTACTTC TRBJ2-5 - TRBV3-1/TRBV3-2 -
CASSFTGGPYEQYF TGTGCCAGCAGCTTTACAGGGGGTCCCTACGAGCAGTACTTC TRBJ2-7 TRBD1 TRBV11-3 -
CASSQDVTGAGDTQYF TGCGCCAGCAGCCAAGATGTGACGGGAGCTGGCGATACGCAGTATTTT TRBJ2-3 - TRBV4-1 -
CASIQGPGNTIYF TGTGCCAGTATACAGGGACCTGGAAACACCATATATTTT TRBJ1-3 - TRBV19 -
CASSLSQTGANVLTF TGCGCCAGCAGCTTGTCCCAGACTGGGGCCAACGTCCTGACTTTC TRBJ2-6 - TRBV5-1 -
CASSRTRNTEAFF TGTGCCAGCAGCCGGACAAGGAACACTGAAGCTTTCTTT TRBJ1-1 - TRBV11-3 -
CASSNRVSTDTQYF TGTGCCAGCAGCAACAGGGTTAGCACAGATACGCAGTATTTT TRBJ2-3 - TRBV6-2/TRBV6-3 -
CASRKGQGPNYGYTF TGTGCCAGTCGCAAAGGACAGGGGCCTAACTATGGCTACACCTTC TRBJ1-2 TRBD1 TRBV19 -
CASSSGTSGTNTGELFF TGTGCCAGCTCATCGGGGACTAGCGGGACCAACACCGGGGAGCTGTTTTTT TRBJ2-2 TRBD2 TRBV18 -
CASSLQGASNTGELFF TGTGCCAGCAGTTTACAGGGGGCTTCGAACACCGGGGAGCTGTTTTTT TRBJ2-2 TRBD1 TRBV6-5 -
CATSESGTTDTQYF TGTGCCACCAGTGAGTCAGGAACAACAGATACGCAGTATTTT TRBJ2-3 - TRBV24-1 -
CASSQLVTSGGGDEQFF TGTGCCAGCAGCCAATTAGTGACTAGCGGGGGGGGCGATGAGCAGTTCTTC TRBJ2-1 TRBD2 TRBV4-2 -
CASSPVGTGTETQYF TGTGCCAGCAGCCCCGTGGGTACAGGGACGGAGACCCAGTACTTC TRBJ2-5 - TRBV5-5 -
CASSLQETQYF TGTGCCAGCAGCCTCCAAGAGACCCAGTACTTC TRBJ2-5 - TRBV5-5 -
CSVTGASTNTEAFF TGCAGCGTTACAGGGGCTTCCACGAACACTGAAGCTTTCTTT TRBJ1-1 TRBD1 TRBV29-1 once
CASSQGGGREVNTEAFF TGCGCCAGCAGCCAAGGTGGGGGGCGGGAGGTGAACACTGAAGCTTTCTTT TRBJ1-1 - TRBV4-1 -
CATSDFDRGYGYTF TGTGCCACCAGTGACTTTGACAGGGGCTATGGCTACACCTTC TRBJ1-2 TRBD1 TRBV24-1 -
CASSEGGAADTQYF TGTGCCAGCAGCGAGGGAGGGGCGGCAGATACGCAGTATTTT TRBJ2-3 TRBD2 TRBV9 -
CASSQGTWTVSGEAFF TGCGCCAGCAGCCAGGGAACCTGGACAGTTTCAGGTGAAGCTTTCTTT TRBJ1-1 - TRBV4-1 -
CASKSGRIADTQYF TGTGCCAGTAAGTCCGGGAGAATCGCAGATACGCAGTATTTT TRBJ2-3 - TRBV9 -
CASSLASYEQYF TGTGCCAGCAGCTTAGCCAGCTACGAGCAGTACTTC TRBJ2-7 - TRBV11-2 -
CASSIPRMNTEAFF TGTGCCAGTAGTATCCCCAGAATGAACACTGAAGCTTTCTTT TRBJ1-1 - TRBV19 -
CASSYTRDTNQPQHF TGTGCCAGCAGTTACACGAGGGACACTAATCAGCCCCAGCATTTT TRBJ1-5 - TRBV6-5 -